This record looks at one TCR beta chain sequence and its context. TCRdb's table, derived via immunoSEQ multiplex PCR, lists solely in-frame clones and lacks some. The sample has just under 85,000 clones, over 70% seen once. This specimen belongs to a study of blood T cell repertoires in COVID-19. CDR3 size: 16 residues. The germline V gene has CDR1 MNHEY and CDR2 SMNVEV (reference sequence). The V and J ends lost 2 bases and 4 bases respectively, with 12 bases between them. The clonotype originates from a woman aged 60-75 years with acute or convalescent COVID-19. Sequenced: peripheral blood. The chain has TRBV27 and TRBJ1-6; the D gene is possibly TRBD1 (5 bases). Here the CDR3 reads CASSLGHRSYNSPLHF. The DNA for the CDR3 is TGTGCCAGCAGTTTAGGTCACAGGAGTTATAATTCACCCCTCCACTTT.